These 31 T cell receptor beta chains share one sample of origin, sequenced in a study of post-analysis software for immune sequencing data. Study-level findings and limits: Controls showed lower frequencies than patients for four to six TRBV segments, and TRBV5-6, TRBV5-1 and TRBV20-1 were among these.

Libraries were made from TCR beta cDNA, and they carried unique molecular identifiers. TCRdb re-derived calls from the PCR reads in MiXCR, one entry per CDR3 protein. The sample yields hundreds of thousands of distinct CDR3 sequences, 25% to 30% seen once. These receptors have no known antigen. The material sequenced was blood. These receptors were obtained from a girl under 18 with multiple sclerosis.

This clonotype was observed a handful of times. The chain recombines TRBV10-3 with TRBJ2-7; D is ambiguous. Germline V lookup: CDR1 ENHRY, CDR2 SYGVKD. The V end was cut by 6 bases, the J end by 6 bases, with 15 bases between. This CDR3 comprises 13 residues. In nucleotides, the CDR3 is TGTGCCATCAGGGATAAGGCAGGTCGCGAGCAGTACTTC. Amino acids: CAIRDKAGREQYF.

The CDR3 nucleotides read TGTGCCAGCAGTCCCCACCCAGGATTCCGGGCAAGATACCAAGAGACCCAGTACTTC. Translated, it gives CASSPHPGFRARYQETQYF. The chain is built from TRBV6-2 or TRBV6-3 and TRBJ2-5, with D uncertain. The CDR3 covers 19 residues. Germline values: CDR1 MNHEY, CDR2 SVGEGT. V dropped 5 bases and J dropped 0 bases, with 25 bases sitting between them.

V gene TRBV13 combines with J gene TRBJ2-7; 8 positions agree with TRBD2. This CDR3 contains 15 residues. The germline V gene encodes CDR1 PRHDT and CDR2 FYEKMQ (reference sequence). V trimming: 5 bases; J trimming: 2 bases; junction bases outside the gene matches: 8. Written as DNA, the CDR3 is TGTGCCAGCAGCATACTAGCGGAGGGGGCCTACGAGCAGTACTTC. Its protein product is CASSILAEGAYEQYF.

Only a few counts were recorded for this clonotype. The CDR3, as DNA: TGTGCCAGCAGCCAAGTTAGCGGGGGAGAGGACTCCTACGAGCAGTACTTC. Its protein product is CASSQVSGGEDSYEQYF. The rearrangement links TRBV3-1 to TRBJ2-7, with 9 bases lining up with TRBD2. The CDR3 loop spans 17 amino acids. V lost 1 base and J lost 0; bases outside the gene matches: 7. From germline, CDR1 is LGHDT and CDR2 YNNKEL (reference sequence).

This clonotype has a handful of counts. V and J are TRBV14 and TRBJ2-3; no firm D call. The CDR3 is 15 residues long. Germline lookup yields CDR1 SGHDN and CDR2 FVKESK. V was clipped by 4 bases and J by 1 base, with 12 bases between them. The CDR3: CASSLDTLRTDTQYF. The DNA of the CDR3 is TGTGCCAGCAGCCTCGACACCCTACGCACAGATACGCAGTATTTT.

V and J are TRBV10-3 and TRBJ1-2; D is ambiguous. V lost 6 bases to trimming and J lost 4 bases, with 9 bases between them. The CDR3 length is 12 residues. Germline V gene sequence: CDR1 ENHRY, CDR2 SYGVKD. Here the CDR3 reads CAIRVDGYGYTF. The CDR3 DNA sequence: TGTGCCATCAGGGTCGACGGCTATGGCTACACCTTC.

V usage is TRBV25-1 and J usage is TRBJ2-3; D gene unclear. Trimming shortened V by 8 bases and J by 4 bases, and 10 bases separated the two germline ends. CDR1 is MGHDK, CDR2 SYGVNS, per germline. The CDR3 is 12 residues long. CDR3 in DNA: TGTGCCAGCGGCCCGTATGCAGATACGCAGTATTTT. Protein product: CASGPYADTQYF.

The chain employs TRBV6-2 or TRBV6-3 and TRBJ2-7; possible D gene TRBD2, 5 bases. Germline V lookup: CDR1 MNHEY, CDR2 SVGEGT. V shed 6 bases and J shed 3 bases, with 12 bases lying between them. The CDR3 totals 13 residues. CDR3 sequence (DNA): TGTGCCAGCAGCCGTAGGACTTACTACGAGCAGTACTTC. It yields the protein CASSRRTYYEQYF.

This chain uses TRBV10-3 with TRBJ1-2; TRBD1 matches 7 bases. The junction had 10 bases not matched to a gene; V was cut back by 5 bases and J by 4 bases. CDR1 and CDR2 from the germline V gene are ENHRY and SYGVKD. The CDR3 consists of 15 residues. The CDR3 sequence: CAISTDNRGSYGYTF. The CDR3 DNA sequence: TGTGCCATCAGTACAGATAACAGGGGATCCTATGGCTACACCTTC.

In the case of this clonotype: The junction departs from the called germline gene at one end, perhaps through a read error. CDR3 coding DNA: TGTGCCGGCAGTCCCCGGCCAACTAATGAAAAACTGTTTTTT. Translating it yields CAGSPRPTNEKLFF. V gene TRBV12-3 or TRBV12-4 combines with J gene TRBJ1-4, with no clear D. The CDR3 is 14 amino acids.

The chain links TRBV4-1 to TRBJ2-1; maybe TRBD2 (5 bases). V was trimmed by 7 bases and J by 5 bases, leaving 12 bases between them. Germline assignment: CDR1 MGHRA and CDR2 YSYEKL. CDR3 length equals 13 residues. CDR3: CASKGLADNEQFF. DNA of the CDR3: TGCGCCAGCAAGGGTCTAGCAGACAATGAGCAGTTCTTC.

The gene calls are TRBV28 and TRBJ2-5; the match to TRBD1 covers 7 bases. Germline loops: CDR1 MDHEN, CDR2 SYDVKM. This CDR3 has 14 residues. After removal of 5 bases from V and 5 bases from J, the junction contained 8 bases not matched to a gene. The chain's CDR3 is CASSPERGRETQYF. The CDR3 DNA reads as TGTGCCAGCAGTCCCGAGAGGGGGCGTGAGACCCAGTACTTC.

This clonotype was found a few times. The rearrangement links TRBV15 to TRBJ1-5; D unclear. The CDR3 runs 15 residues. Germline-derived CDR1 and CDR2 are LNHNV and YYDKDF (reference sequence). Trimming left V 3 bases short and J 0 bases short, with 9 bases between. This CDR3 reads CATSSGIYSNQPQHF. As DNA, the CDR3 is TGTGCCACCAGCAGCGGCATTTATAGCAATCAGCCCCAGCATTTT. Looking up the rest from reference TRBV15 and TRBJ1-5 gives the full variable domain: DAMVIQNPRYQVTQFGKPVTLSCSQTLNHNVMYWYQQKSSQAPKLLFHYYDKDFNNEADTPDNFQSRRPNTSFCFLDIRSPGLGDTAMYLCATSSGIYSNQPQHFGDGTRLSIL.

This chain uses TRBV29-1 with TRBJ1-1; no reliable D call. CDR3 length: 14 amino acids. The V gene's germline CDR1 is SQVTM and CDR2 ANQGSEA. Trimming left V 6 bases short and J 0 bases short, with 14 bases between. The chain's CDR3 is CSVTTFRVNTEAFF. CDR3 coding DNA: TGCAGCGTCACCACTTTCAGAGTGAACACTGAAGCTTTCTTT.

This clonotype was seen at least ten times. The V call is TRBV6-4, the J call TRBJ2-7; D is ambiguous. The CDR3 contains 12 residues. Trimming took 4 bases from V and 2 from J, leaving 6 bases between them. CDR1 MRHNA and CDR2 SNTAGT come from the germline V gene. The CDR3 coding sequence is TGTGCCAGCAGTGTCCTGACCTACGAGCAGTACTTC. This gives the protein CASSVLTYEQYF.

About this clonotype itself: Compared with germline, one end of the junction differs, possibly owing to a read error. The chain couples TRBV5-1 to TRBJ1-5; D gene uncertain. The CDR3 has 14 residues. Germline V gives CDR1 SGHRS, CDR2 YFSETQ. The CDR3 region is CTSSFGGTNQPQHF. The CDR3 DNA sequence: TGCACCAGCAGCTTCGGAGGAACCAATCAGCCCCAGCATTTT.

This clonotype has just a few counts. V gene TRBV29-1 combines with J gene TRBJ2-7; D unresolved. The ends were cut back, 6 bases at V and 2 bases at J, with 11 bases in the middle. CDR3 size: 12 residues. Germline CDR1 SQVTM, CDR2 ANQGSEA. CDR3 protein: CSVALKTYEQYF. CDR3 DNA sequence: TGCAGCGTCGCACTAAAAACCTACGAGCAGTACTTC.

The V gene is TRBV20-1, the J gene TRBJ2-7; a possible D gene is TRBD1 (5 bases). This CDR3 is 14 amino acids long. From germline, CDR1 is DFQATT and CDR2 SNEGSKA (reference sequence). Trimming pared 0 bases from V and 3 bases from J, leaving 12 bases between. CDR3 coding DNA: TGCAGTGCTAGAGATCTTACCAGGGTCTACGAGCAGTACTTC. Translated: CSARDLTRVYEQYF.

The chain uses TRBV15 and TRBJ2-7, with 10 bases lining up with TRBD2. Germline V CDR1 and CDR2: LNHNV, YYDKDF (reference sequence). The CDR3 has 15 residues. J was trimmed by 2 bases and V by 1 base; bases with no gene match: 2. CDR3 protein: CATSRGGLAAYEQYF. For the CDR3, the DNA is TGTGCCACCAGCAGAGGTGGACTAGCGGCCTACGAGCAGTACTTC.

The rearrangement uses TRBV12-3 or TRBV12-4 and TRBJ2-2; D remains unclear. V was cut by 5 bases and J by 4 bases, with 8 bases left in between. The CDR3 is 13 residues long. The CDR3 DNA follows: TGTGCCAGCAGTCCTTACCTCACCGGGGAGCTGTTTTTT. Encoded protein: CASSPYLTGELFF.

The chain employs TRBV6-2 or TRBV6-3 and TRBJ2-5, with 11 bases matching TRBD1. The CDR3 sequence is 15 residues long. V shed 6 bases, J shed 5 bases, and the junction held 8 bases outside the gene matches. Germline V gene lookup returns CDR1 MNHEY and CDR2 SVGEGT. The CDR3 DNA is TGTGCCAGCAGCCACCGGACAGGGGGCTCGGAGACCCAGTACTTC. Translation: CASSHRTGGSETQYF.

The V and J genes are TRBV7-4 and TRBJ2-7; a weak D match, TRBD1 (6 bases). The CDR3 sequence is 14 residues long. V gave up 2 bases and J gave up 5 bases, with 13 bases separating them. CDR1 and CDR2 (germline): SGHVT, SQSDAQ. This chain's CDR3 is CASSLQRGSDEQYF. The CDR3 region has the DNA TGTGCCAGCAGCTTACAAAGGGGGAGTGACGAGCAGTACTTC.

Remarks on this clonotype: One junction end does not reproduce the germline sequence, and a read error may be involved. The gene calls are TRBV7-2 and TRBJ2-1; maybe TRBD1 (6 bases). There are 14 residues in the CDR3. Germline assignment: CDR1 SGHTA and CDR2 FQGNSA. CDR3 nucleotide sequence: TGTGCCAGCGGATACAGGGACCTCTACAATGGGCAGTTCTTC. Residues: CASGYRDLYNGQFF. The full variable domain, completed using reference TRBV7-2 and TRBJ2-1, is GAGVSQSPSNKVTEKGKDVELRCDPISGHTALYWYRQSLGQGLEFLIYFQGNSAPDKSGLPSDRFSAERTGGSVSTLTIQRTQQEDSAVYLCASGYRDLYNGQFFGPGTRLTVL.

The chain carries TRBV28 and TRBJ2-6; no clear D gene. CDR1 and CDR2 from the germline V gene are MDHEN and SYDVKM. Trimming pared 4 bases from V and 0 bases from J, leaving 7 bases between. The CDR3 length is 15 residues. CDR3 in DNA: TGTGCCAGCAGTTCCGACGGCTCTGGGGCCAACGTCCTGACTTTC. It codes for CASSSDGSGANVLTF.

This clonotype was found a few times. This chain links TRBV11-2 with TRBJ2-3, with D tentatively TRBD1 or TRBD2 (5 bases each). The CDR3 totals 16 residues. V dropped 0 bases and J dropped 3 bases, with 13 bases sitting between them. CDR1 is SGHAT and CDR2 is FQNNGV in the germline V gene. CDR3 protein: CASSLDYEGYTDTQYF. CDR3 in DNA: TGTGCCAGCAGCTTAGATTATGAGGGGTATACAGATACGCAGTATTTT.

There are a few counts of this clonotype. This sequence joins TRBV20-1 and TRBJ2-3, with 8 bases fitting TRBD2. This CDR3 region has 14 residues. V was pared by 3 bases and J by 0 bases, with 2 bases of the junction left unmatched. From germline, CDR1 is DFQATT and CDR2 SNEGSKA (reference sequence). The CDR3 DNA follows: TGCAGTGCTAGTCCGGGGGGGAGCACAGATACGCAGTATTTT. Amino acid sequence: CSASPGGSTDTQYF.

The chain combines TRBV7-2 with TRBJ2-3, with 10 bases matching TRBD2. The germline gives CDR1 SGHTA, CDR2 FQGNSA. V lost 5 bases, J lost 5 bases, and 4 bases stayed unmatched. The CDR3 is made up of 14 amino acids. CDR3 sequence reads: CASSGSGGLDTQYF. DNA of the CDR3: TGTGCCAGCAGCGGTAGCGGGGGGTTAGATACGCAGTATTTT.

The CDR3 DNA follows: TGTGCCAGCAGCCCAAGACAGGTTGGGGAGACCCAGTACTTC. Its protein is CASSPRQVGETQYF. The chain joins TRBV3-1 to TRBJ2-5, with D tentatively TRBD1 (6 bases). Trimming left V 4 bases short and J 5 bases short, with 14 bases between. CDR3 length: 14 amino acids. Germline V gives CDR1 LGHDT, CDR2 YNNKEL (reference sequence).

The V gene is TRBV12-3 or TRBV12-4, the J gene TRBJ2-1; maybe TRBD2 (6 bases). CDR3 length: 12 residues. V dropped 2 bases and J dropped 11 bases, with 10 bases sitting between them. DNA of the CDR3: TGTGCCAGCAGTTTAAGGACTAACCAGCAGTTCTTC. It codes for CASSLRTNQQFF.

The rearrangement uses TRBV25-1 and TRBJ1-2, with unresolved D. This CDR3 has 11 amino acids. V lost 2 bases, J lost 6 bases, and 4 bases lay in between. Germline V gene sequence: CDR1 MGHDK, CDR2 SYGVNS. CDR3 in amino acids: CASSEPDGYTF. The DNA for the CDR3 is TGTGCCAGCAGTGAACCTGATGGCTACACCTTC.

The chain joins TRBV7-9 to TRBJ2-7; D gene ambiguous. Germline CDR1 is SEHNR and CDR2 is FQNEAQ (reference sequence). Trimming cost V 1 base and J 3 bases, with 19 bases left between them. CDR3 length equals 17 residues. DNA for the CDR3: TGTGCCAGCAGCTTAGAGGCCCCGGGCAGCTTCCTCTACGAGCAGTACTTC. Amino acids: CASSLEAPGSFLYEQYF.